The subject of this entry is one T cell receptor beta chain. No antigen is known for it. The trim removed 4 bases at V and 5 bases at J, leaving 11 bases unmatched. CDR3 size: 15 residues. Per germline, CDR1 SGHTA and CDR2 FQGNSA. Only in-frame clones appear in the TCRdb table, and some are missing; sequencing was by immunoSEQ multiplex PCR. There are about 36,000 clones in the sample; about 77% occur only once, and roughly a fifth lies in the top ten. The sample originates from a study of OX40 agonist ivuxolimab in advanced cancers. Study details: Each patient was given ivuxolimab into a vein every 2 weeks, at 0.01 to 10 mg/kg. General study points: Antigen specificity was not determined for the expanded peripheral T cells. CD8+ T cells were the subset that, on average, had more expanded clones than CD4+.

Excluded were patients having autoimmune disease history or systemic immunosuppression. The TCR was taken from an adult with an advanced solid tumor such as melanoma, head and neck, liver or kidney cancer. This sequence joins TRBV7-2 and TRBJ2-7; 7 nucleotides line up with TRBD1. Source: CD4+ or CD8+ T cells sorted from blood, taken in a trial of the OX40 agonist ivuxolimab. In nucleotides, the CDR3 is TGTGCCAGCAGCTCGACAGGGCTGGTTTCACACGAGCAGTACTTC. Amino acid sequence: CASSSTGLVSHEQYF. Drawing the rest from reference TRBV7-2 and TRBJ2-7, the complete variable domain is GAGVSQSPSNKVTEKGKDVELRCDPISGHTALYWYRQSLGQGLEFLIYFQGNSAPDKSGLPSDRFSAERTGGSVSTLTIQRTQQEDSAVYLCASSSTGLVSHEQYFGPGTRLTVT.